This TCR beta chain derives from a study of long-term antiretroviral therapy in people with HIV. Survey-level resolution applied to immunoSEQ assay v3.0. Method: immunoSEQ multiplex PCR; TCRdb's copy keeps in-frame clones and lacks some. The sample includes about 25,000 clones, under 80% of them seen just once. Treatment locations for all participants with HIV were in the United States. This CDR3 is built from 15 residues. The ends were cut back, 3 bases at V and 3 bases at J, with 15 bases in the middle. CDR1 and CDR2 from the germline V gene are ENHRY and SYGVKD. The sequence came from a woman aged 40 to 50 with HIV. This rearrangement joins TRBV10-3 to TRBJ2-7, with TRBD2 as a possible D gene (5 bases). The sequenced sample was unsorted PBMCs, obtained 0.5 years after starting antiretroviral therapy. The CDR3 sequence is CAISDSTRTLYEQYF. The CDR3 coding sequence is TGTGCCATCAGTGACTCAACTAGGACCCTCTACGAGCAGTACTTC.